Presented here are 6 T cell receptor beta chains from one specimen sequenced in a study of beta chain features in type 1 diabetes. Whole-study results and caveats: Type 1 diabetes patients had moderately but significantly shorter TCRB CDR3s in all four CD4+ subsets.

The entirety of the isolated RNA underwent reverse transcription, so expressed TCRB transcripts were sequenced. Assay used: immunoSEQ multiplex PCR; TCRdb lists only in-frame clones, some missing. The sample includes about 390,000 clones, 8.5% to 10% seen only once; the top ten take about 0.64%. These receptors lack a known antigen. Specimen: central memory CD4+ T cells from blood. The receptors stem from a young man with type 1 diabetes.

The DNA for the CDR3 is TGTGCCAGCAGCGCACAAACAGTCTACACCGGGGAGCTGTTTTTT. It encodes CASSAQTVYTGELFF. The genes are TRBV5-6 and TRBJ2-2; D is unclear. The CDR3 length is 15 residues. V was clipped by 4 bases and J by 3 bases, with 13 bases between them. From germline, CDR1 is SGHDT and CDR2 YYEEEE.

The V gene is TRBV6-1, the J gene TRBJ1-2, with D hard to call. The V end was cut by 8 bases, the J end by 4 bases, with 17 bases between. The CDR3 runs to 14 residues. Germline lookup yields CDR1 MNHNS and CDR2 SASEGT. The CDR3 sequence: CASWWPGSSYGYTF. Here the CDR3 DNA reads TGTGCCAGCTGGTGGCCTGGCAGTTCCTATGGCTACACCTTC.

This clone was observed a few times. V gene TRBV5-6 combines with J gene TRBJ2-7; TRBD1 matches at 8 bases. The germline CDR1 and CDR2 sequences are SGHDT and YYEEEE. The CDR3 is 15 amino acids. V was clipped by 4 bases and J by 9 bases; unmatched bases: 15. This chain's CDR3 is CASSVTPGQEFSQYF. CDR3 bases: TGTGCCAGCAGCGTAACCCCGGGACAGGAGTTCTCGCAGTACTTC. The full variable domain, rest sourced from reference TRBV5-6 and TRBJ2-7, is DAGVTQSPTHLIKTRGQQVTLRCSPKSGHDTVSWYQQALGQGPQFIFQYYEEEERQRGNFPDRFSGHQFPNYSSELNVNALLLGDSALYLCASSVTPGQEFSQYFGPGTRLTVT.

The V call is TRBV11-2, the J call TRBJ1-1, with D perhaps matching TRBD1 (5 bases). Germline V gene lookup returns CDR1 SGHAT and CDR2 FQNNGV. The V gene lost 0 bases and the J gene lost 5 bases, with 7 bases spanning the gap. The CDR3 runs to 13 residues. Here the CDR3 DNA reads TGTGCCAGCAGCTTAGAAAAGGGGACTGAAGCTTTCTTT. This encodes CASSLEKGTEAFF.

This CDR3 is CAISDYGSRANEQFF. The DNA for the CDR3 is TGTGCCATCAGTGACTACGGGAGCCGCGCCAATGAGCAGTTCTTC. The V gene is TRBV10-3, the J gene TRBJ2-1; D is perhaps TRBD2 (6 bases). CDR3 size: 15 residues. CDR1 is ENHRY, CDR2 SYGVKD, per germline. V was trimmed by 3 bases and J by 6 bases, leaving 15 bases between them.

This clone has at least ten counts. This chain uses TRBV10-3 with TRBJ2-2, with a tentative D call TRBD2 (6 bases). The germline V and J ends were trimmed by 6 bases and 4 bases, with 9 bases remaining between them. The CDR3 runs to 13 residues. From germline, CDR1 is ENHRY and CDR2 SYGVKD. The CDR3 region is CAIRGLTTGELFF. The CDR3 nucleotides are TGTGCCATCAGGGGACTGACCACCGGGGAGCTGTTTTTT.